Below, one TCR beta chain is given with its context. Its antigen is unknown. Germline lookup yields CDR1 SQVTM and CDR2 ANQGSEA. Trimming took 4 bases from V and 9 from J, leaving 13 bases between them. This CDR3 comprises 12 residues. Using RNA transcripts as the source, TCR beta CDR3 regions were amplified. The primer set for the first-round RT-PCR of the TCR CDR3 was HTBI. MiXCR, run by TCRdb on the multiplex PCR reads, gives a single entry per CDR3 protein. Among a few hundred thousand distinct CDR3 sequences listed, 46% were seen once. This sample is drawn from a study of T cells in Graves' hyperthyroidism and ophthalmopathy. Overall study findings and caveats: Ophthalmopathy was identified by the model a median about six months ahead of onset. In blood, most of the thyroid clonotypes expanded above 0.001 were also present.

The gene calls are TRBV29-1 and TRBJ1-3, with D uncertain. The material sequenced was peripheral blood or thyroid tissue (not recorded which). The sequence derives from an adult woman with Graves' disease, either hyperthyroidism or ophthalmopathy (not recorded which). The CDR3: CSVGYGETTIYF. The CDR3 DNA is TGCAGCGTTGGGTATGGTGAAACCACCATATATTTT.